This TCR beta chain was obtained from a study of a mutant IDH1 vaccine in newly diagnosed glioma. Study-level background: Antecedent treatment encompassed radiotherapy, temozolomide, or their combination; the majority received both. Visit V12 was at week 35; visit V13 was at week 47. Overall study results and limits: In about 93% of patients, immune responses induced by the vaccine occurred.

With regard to this clone: Its antigen is unidentified.

V lost 5 bases, J lost 8 bases, and 15 bases stayed unmatched. CDR3 length: 17 amino acids. CDR1 MNHEY and CDR2 SMNVEV come from the germline V gene (reference sequence). The assay was immunoSEQ multiplex PCR, and TCRdb's table has in-frame clones only and misses some. The sample contains about 68,000 clones, roughly 84% of which appear only once. Time point meaning: week 35, safety follow-up. Doses comprised 300 ug of mutant IDH1 20-mer peptide each, plus topical imiquimod. Patients came in for eight vaccinations, in weeks 1, 3, 5, 7, 11, 15, 19 and 23. The sequence derives from a man younger than 35 with glioma. The V and J genes are TRBV27 and TRBJ2-1; 10 bases fit TRBD2. The sequences come from PBMCs, collected from a glioma patient whose treatment included an IDH1 peptide vaccine. The CDR3 DNA is TGTGCCAGCAGTCGATCTTGGACTAGCGGTAGGGGCGATGAGCAGTTCTTC. Its translation: CASSRSWTSGRGDEQFF.